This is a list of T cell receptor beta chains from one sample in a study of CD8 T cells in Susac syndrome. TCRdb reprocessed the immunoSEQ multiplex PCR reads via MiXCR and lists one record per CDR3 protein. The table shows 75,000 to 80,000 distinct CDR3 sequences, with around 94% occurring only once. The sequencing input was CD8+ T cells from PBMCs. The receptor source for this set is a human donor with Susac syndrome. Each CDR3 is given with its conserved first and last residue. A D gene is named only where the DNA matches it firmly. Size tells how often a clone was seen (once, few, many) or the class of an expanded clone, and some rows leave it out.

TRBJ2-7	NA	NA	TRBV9	CASSVGGGEQYF	TGTGCCAGCAGCGTAGGGGGCGGCGAGCAGTACTTC
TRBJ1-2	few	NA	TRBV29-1	CSVEEPDKSYGYTF	TGCAGCGTTGAAGAGCCCGACAAGTCCTATGGCTACACCTTC
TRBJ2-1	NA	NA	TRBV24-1	CATSDSAARGEQFF	TGTGCCACCAGTGATAGCGCGGCCAGGGGTGAGCAGTTCTTC
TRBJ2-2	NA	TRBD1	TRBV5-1	CASSSTGAPANTGELFF	TGCGCCAGCAGCTCAACAGGGGCCCCCGCGAACACCGGGGAGCTGTTTTTT
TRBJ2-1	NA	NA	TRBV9	CASSYNEQFF	TGTGCCAGCAGCTACAATGAGCAGTTCTTC
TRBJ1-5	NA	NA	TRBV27	CASRSPRLNQPQHF	TGTGCCAGCAGAAGCCCGCGGCTTAATCAGCCCCAGCATTTT
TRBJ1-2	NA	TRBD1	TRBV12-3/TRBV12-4	CASSFSQGAGYGYTF	TGTGCCAGCAGTTTCTCGCAGGGGGCAGGGTATGGCTACACCTTC
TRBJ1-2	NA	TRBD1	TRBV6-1	CADETGSGYTF	TGTGCCGACGAGACAGGGAGCGGCTACACCTTC
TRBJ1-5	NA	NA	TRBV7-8	CASSSYRDSNQPQHF	TGTGCCAGCAGCTCTTACAGGGATAGCAATCAGCCCCAGCATTTT
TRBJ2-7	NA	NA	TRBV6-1	CASSETNFYEQYF	TGTGCCAGCAGTGAGACCAACTTCTACGAGCAGTACTTC
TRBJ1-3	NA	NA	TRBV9	CASSVSGPSGNTIYF	TGTGCCAGCAGCGTAAGCGGTCCCTCTGGAAACACCATATATTTT
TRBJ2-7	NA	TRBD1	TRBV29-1	CSVPRTGTSYEQYF	TGCAGCGTTCCCAGGACAGGGACTTCCTACGAGCAGTACTTC
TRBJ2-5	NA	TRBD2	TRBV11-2	CASSSPTGGTRETQYF	TGTGCCAGCAGCTCCCCAACGGGGGGGACAAGGGAGACCCAGTACTTC
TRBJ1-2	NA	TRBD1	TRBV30	CAWRTGGNDGYTF	TGTGCCTGGCGGACAGGGGGTAACGATGGCTACACCTTC
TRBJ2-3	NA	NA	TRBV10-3	CAISEDSYTDTQYF	TGTGCCATCAGTGAGGACAGCTACACAGATACGCAGTATTTT
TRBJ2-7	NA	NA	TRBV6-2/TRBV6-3	CASSISSEQYF	TGTGCCAGCAGTATTAGTAGCGAGCAGTACTTC
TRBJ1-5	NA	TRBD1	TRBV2	CASRFTDRETGDNQPQHF	TGTGCCAGCCGATTTACGGACAGGGAAACTGGGGATAATCAGCCCCAGCATTTT
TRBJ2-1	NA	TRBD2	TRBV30	CAWSEGLANEQFF	TGTGCCTGGAGTGAGGGACTAGCAAATGAGCAGTTCTTC
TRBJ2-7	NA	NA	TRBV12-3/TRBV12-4	CASSLAGASEQYF	TGTGCCAGCAGTTTAGCGGGGGCGAGCGAGCAGTACTTC
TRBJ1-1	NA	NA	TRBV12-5	CASGGPGDPEAFF	TGTGCTAGTGGTGGACCCGGGGACCCTGAAGCTTTCTTT
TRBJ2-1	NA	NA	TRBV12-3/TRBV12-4	CASSLDGGDSSYNEQFF	TGTGCCAGCAGTTTGGACGGGGGTGATAGCTCCTACAATGAGCAGTTCTTC
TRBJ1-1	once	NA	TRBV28	CASNYPGLKAFF	TGTGCCAGCAACTACCCTGGACTGAAAGCTTTCTTT
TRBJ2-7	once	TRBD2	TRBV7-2	CASSQAGGRYEQYF	TGTGCCAGCAGTCAGGCGGGGGGGCGGTACGAGCAGTACTTC
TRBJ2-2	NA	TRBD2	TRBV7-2	CASSLRLAGETGELFF	TGTGCCAGCAGCCTTAGACTAGCGGGGGAGACCGGGGAGCTGTTTTTT
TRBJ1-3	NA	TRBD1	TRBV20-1	CSAQGQGVRVSGNTIYF	TGCAGTGCTCAAGGACAGGGTGTCAGGGTCTCTGGAAACACCATATATTTT
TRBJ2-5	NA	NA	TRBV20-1	CSARSGGSEVTQYF	TGCAGTGCTAGATCTGGGGGCAGTGAGGTGACCCAGTACTTC
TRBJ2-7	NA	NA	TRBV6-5	CASSYSGVDEQYF	TGTGCCAGCAGTTACTCAGGGGTGGACGAGCAGTACTTC
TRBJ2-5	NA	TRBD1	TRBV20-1	CSARGQGDSETQYF	TGCAGTGCTAGGGGACAGGGGGATTCAGAGACCCAGTACTTC
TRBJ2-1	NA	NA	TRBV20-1	CSAFSTGRGNEQFF	TGCAGTGCTTTCTCCACAGGTAGAGGGAATGAGCAGTTCTTC
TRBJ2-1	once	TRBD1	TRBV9	CASSAGTGAVGEQFF	TGTGCCAGCAGCGCAGGGACAGGGGCGGTCGGTGAGCAGTTCTTC
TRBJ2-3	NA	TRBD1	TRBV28	CASSPTRTGTGTDTQYF	TGTGCCAGCAGCCCTACCCGGACAGGGACGGGCACAGATACGCAGTATTTT
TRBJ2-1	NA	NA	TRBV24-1	CATSDWSGSSYNEQFF	TGTGCCACCAGTGATTGGTCGGGGAGCTCCTACAATGAGCAGTTCTTC
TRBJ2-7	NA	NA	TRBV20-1	CSAPNRDSYEQYF	TGCAGTGCGCCGAACAGGGACTCCTACGAGCAGTACTTC
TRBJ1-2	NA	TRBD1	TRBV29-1	CSVEDQQGVANYGYTF	TGCAGCGTTGAAGATCAGCAGGGGGTAGCTAACTATGGCTACACCTTC
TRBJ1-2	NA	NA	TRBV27	CASSYTGNYGYTF	TGTGCCAGCAGTTACACAGGGAACTATGGCTACACCTTC
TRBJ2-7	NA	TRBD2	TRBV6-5	CASSYSPSGGNREQYF	TGTGCCAGCAGTTACTCCCCTAGCGGGGGTAATCGCGAGCAGTACTTC
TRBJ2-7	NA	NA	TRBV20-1	CSAPARRGVYEQYF	TGCAGTGCGCCCGCTAGGAGGGGGGTCTACGAGCAGTACTTC
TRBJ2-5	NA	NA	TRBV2	CASSFSEALRTQYF	TGTGCCAGCAGCTTTTCCGAGGCCCTGAGGACCCAGTACTTC
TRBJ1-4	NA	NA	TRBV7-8	CASSLNRDSNEKLFF	TGTGCCAGCAGCCTAAACCGCGACAGTAATGAAAAACTGTTTTTT
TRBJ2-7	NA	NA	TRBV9	CASSVAGLGQYF	TGTGCCAGCAGCGTAGCCGGTTTAGGGCAGTACTTC
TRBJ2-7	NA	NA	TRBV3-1	CASSQDGVEQYF	TGTGCCAGCAGCCAAGATGGGGTCGAGCAGTACTTC
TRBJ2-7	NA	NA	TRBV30	CAWREGHGYEQYF	TGTGCCTGGAGAGAGGGACATGGCTACGAGCAGTACTTC
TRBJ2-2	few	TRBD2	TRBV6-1	CASSLLAGVTGELFF	TGTGCCAGCAGTTTACTAGCGGGGGTCACCGGGGAGCTGTTTTTT
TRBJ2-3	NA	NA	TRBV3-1	CASSQGAPDTQYF	TGTGCCAGCAGCCAAGGGGCGCCAGATACGCAGTATTTT
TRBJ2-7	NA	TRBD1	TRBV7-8	CASSLRGPGYEQYF	TGTGCCAGCAGCCTCAGGGGGCCTGGCTACGAGCAGTACTTC
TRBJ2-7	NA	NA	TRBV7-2	CASSPSLLSYEQYF	TGTGCCAGCAGCCCCTCCCTCCTTTCCTACGAGCAGTACTTC
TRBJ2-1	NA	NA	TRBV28	CASSFAATSYNEQFF	TGTGCCAGCAGTTTCGCAGCAACCTCCTACAATGAGCAGTTCTTC
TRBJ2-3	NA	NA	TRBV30	CAWGEGIASTDTQYF	TGTGCCTGGGGCGAGGGGATTGCCTCCACAGATACGCAGTATTTT
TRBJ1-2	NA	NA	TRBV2	CASSEWGGNNYGYTF	TGTGCCAGCAGTGAATGGGGAGGGAACAACTATGGCTACACCTTC
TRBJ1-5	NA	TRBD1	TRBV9	CASSASGGAGQPQHF	TGTGCCAGCAGCGCCTCAGGGGGCGCGGGGCAGCCCCAGCATTTT
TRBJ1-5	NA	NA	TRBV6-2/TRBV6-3	CASRTGGNNQPQHF	TGTGCCAGCAGAACGGGGGGCAACAATCAGCCCCAGCATTTT
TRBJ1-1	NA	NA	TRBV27	CASRDRGRGTEAFF	TGTGCCAGCAGGGACCGGGGCCGAGGGACTGAAGCTTTCTTT
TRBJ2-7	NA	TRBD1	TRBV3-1	CASSQAPRQGRNEQYF	TGTGCCAGCAGCCAAGCCCCGCGACAGGGGAGGAACGAGCAGTACTTC
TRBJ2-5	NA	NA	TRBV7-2	CASSPWRGSAETQYF	TGTGCCAGCAGCCCCTGGCGAGGATCCGCCGAGACCCAGTACTTC
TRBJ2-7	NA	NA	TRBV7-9	CASSLRGKYEQYF	TGTGCCAGCAGCTTAAGAGGGAAGTACGAGCAGTACTTC